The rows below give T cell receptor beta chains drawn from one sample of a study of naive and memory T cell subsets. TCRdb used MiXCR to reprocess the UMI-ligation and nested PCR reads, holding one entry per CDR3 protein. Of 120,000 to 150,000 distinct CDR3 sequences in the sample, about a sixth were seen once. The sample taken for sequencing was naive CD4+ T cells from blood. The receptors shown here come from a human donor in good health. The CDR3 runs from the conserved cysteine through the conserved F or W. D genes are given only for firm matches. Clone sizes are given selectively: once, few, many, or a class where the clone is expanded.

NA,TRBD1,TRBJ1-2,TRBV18,TGTGCCAGCTCACCCAAGGGACAGGGACCTACTAACTATGGCTACACCTTC,CASSPKGQGPTNYGYTF
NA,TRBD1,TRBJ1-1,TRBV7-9,TGTGCCAGCAGCCAATCAGGGGGCGCAGACGGAGCTTTCTTT,CASSQSGGADGAFF
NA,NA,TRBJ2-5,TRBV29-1,TGCAGCGTTGTTGGAAAGCAAGAGACCCAGTACTTC,CSVVGKQETQYF
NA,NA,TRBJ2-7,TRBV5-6,TGTGCCAGCAGCTTCGGGACCTCCTACGAGCAGTACTTC,CASSFGTSYEQYF
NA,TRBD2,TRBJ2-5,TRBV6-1,TGTGCCAGCAGCAGCGGGAGGGGTGTTAAAGAGACCCAGTACTTC,CASSSGRGVKETQYF
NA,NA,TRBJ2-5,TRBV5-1,TGCGCCAGCAGCCCCTTCAGGCCACAAGAGACCCAGTACTTC,CASSPFRPQETQYF
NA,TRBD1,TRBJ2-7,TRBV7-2,TGTGCCAGCAGGGGACAGGGTATGTACGAGCAGTACTTC,CASRGQGMYEQYF
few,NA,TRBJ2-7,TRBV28,TGTGCCAGCAGGTCCAGGGAAAACGAGCAGTACTTC,CASRSRENEQYF
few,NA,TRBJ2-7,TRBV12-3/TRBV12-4,TGTGCCAGCAGTCCTAGGGGGGCAATCTACGAGCAGTACTTC,CASSPRGAIYEQYF
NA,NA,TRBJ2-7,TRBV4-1,TGCGCCAGCAGCCAAGTCGCGCAGCGGGCGGCCTACGAGCAGTACTTC,CASSQVAQRAAYEQYF
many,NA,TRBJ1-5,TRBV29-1,TGCAGCGTCGCGAATAGGAGCCAGCCCCAGCATTTT,CSVANRSQPQHF
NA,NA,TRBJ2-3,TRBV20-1,TGCAGTGCTAGAGATCTTCGGCTAGCGAAGTCAGATATGCAGTATTTT,CSARDLRLAKSDMQYF
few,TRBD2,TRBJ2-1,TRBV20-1,TGCAGTGCTAGAAAGACTAGCTATGAGCAGTTCTTC,CSARKTSYEQFF
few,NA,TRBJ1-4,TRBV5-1,TGCGCCAGCTCTCGGGGGTTTAATGAAAAACTGTTTTTT,CASSRGFNEKLFF
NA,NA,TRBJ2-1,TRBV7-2,TGTGCCAGCAGCTTACAGACAGGCTCCTACAATGAGCAGTTCTTC,CASSLQTGSYNEQFF
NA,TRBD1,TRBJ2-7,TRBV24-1,TGTGCCACCAGTGATTCCGGACAGGGAATGGACGAGCAGTACTTC,CATSDSGQGMDEQYF
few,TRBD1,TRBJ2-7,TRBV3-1,TGTGCCAGCAGCCCCTCCCCCGGGACAGGGCCCTACGAGCAGTACTTC,CASSPSPGTGPYEQYF
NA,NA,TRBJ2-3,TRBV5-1,TGCGCCAGCAGCTTGGCCAACCCCCTAGATACGCAGTATTTT,CASSLANPLDTQYF
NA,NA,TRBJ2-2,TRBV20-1,TGCAGTGCTAGACCCGGGGGTACAAACACCGGGGAGCTGTTTTTT,CSARPGGTNTGELFF
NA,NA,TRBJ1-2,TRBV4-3,TGCGCCAGCAGCCAAGAAGGAGCAGGCGGCGGCTATGGCTACACCTTC,CASSQEGAGGGYGYTF
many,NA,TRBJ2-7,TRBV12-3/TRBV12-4,TGTGCCAGCAGTTTATCATCCTCCTACGAGCAGTACTTC,CASSLSSSYEQYF
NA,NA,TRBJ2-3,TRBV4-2,TGTGCCAGCAGCCAACCTAGTCTGACCGCCACCCGCGATACGCAGTATTTT,CASSQPSLTATRDTQYF
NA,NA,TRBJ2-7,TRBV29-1,TGCAGCGTTAGAGAACGGCTATGGCAGTACTTC,CSVRERLWQYF
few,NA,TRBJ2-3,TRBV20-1,TGCAGTGCTAGAGAGGCAGCGTGGAGCACAGATACGCAGTATTTT,CSAREAAWSTDTQYF